The 10 T cell receptor beta chains in this list originate from one sample, sequenced in a study of cytomegalovirus exposure and HLA in healthy donors (dated by TCRdb to between 2016 and 2019). The library came from the immunoSEQ multiplex PCR assay. For the multiplex PCR, a mixture combining 60 forward primers for TCR Vbeta segments and 13 reverse primers for TCR Jbeta segments was used. The table comes from immuneACCESS by way of TCRdb, which keeps in-frame sequences with V and J called. Part of the clones is missing from these tables; in studies checked, under half for an unresolved V gene and the rest for unknown reasons. Across this sample there are over 200,000 clones, with under 90% seen only once. The top ten clonotypes cover around 1.4% of the sample. The sample was PBMCs. All receptors derive from a human donor in good health.

This clone appeared once. This chain joins TRBV28 and TRBJ2-4; tentative D call: TRBD2 (5 bases). This CDR3 has 14 amino acids. Germline values: CDR1 MDHEN, CDR2 SYDVKM. Trimming took off 1 base at V and 12 bases at J, with 16 bases between the two ends. The CDR3 DNA reads TGTGCCAGCAGTTTATCCACAGACCCAGGAGGTCAGTACTTC. Protein product: CASSLSTDPGGQYF.

The chain is built from TRBV5-5 and TRBJ2-7; TRBD1 agrees at 8 bases. The germline gives CDR1 SGHKS, CDR2 YYEKEE (reference sequence). The CDR3 runs 14 residues. The V and J ends lost 4 bases and 4 bases, in that order; junction bases with no gene match: 7. CDR3 DNA sequence: TGTGCCAGCAGCATGGACAGGGTTAGGTACGAGCAGTACTTC. Translation gives CASSMDRVRYEQYF.

In the case of this clone: Sequence at one end of the junction differs from germline and may be a read error. This chain links TRBV7-9 with TRBJ1-1; a possible D gene is TRBD1 (5 bases). Germline V gene data show CDR1 as SEHNR and CDR2 as FQNEAQ (reference sequence). The CDR3 consists of 14 residues. CDR3 region: CSSSSTGSDTEAFF. In DNA form, the CDR3 reads TGTTCCAGCAGCTCCACAGGTTCAGACACTGAAGCTTTCTTT.

This chain connects TRBV18 to TRBJ1-1; the D is unclear. The CDR3 has 13 residues. The ends were cut back, 3 bases at V and 6 bases at J, with 11 bases in the middle. The germline V gene encodes CDR1 KGHSH and CDR2 LQKENI. The CDR3 region is CASSPARPAEAFF. CDR3 DNA: TGTGCCAGCTCACCCGCGCGCCCCGCTGAAGCTTTCTTT.

The V gene is TRBV5-1, the J gene TRBJ2-7, with TRBD1 identical over 10 bases. Germline assignment: CDR1 SGHRS and CDR2 YFSETQ. J gave up 5 bases and V 4 bases, and 3 bases lay outside the gene matches. CDR3 length: 13 residues. CDR3 sequence reads: CASSNGQGDEQYF. The CDR3 nucleotides read TGCGCCAGCAGCAACGGACAGGGGGACGAGCAGTACTTC.

The chain couples TRBV29-1 to TRBJ1-5, with a tentative D call TRBD1 (6 bases). Germline V CDR1 and CDR2: SQVTM, ANQGSEA. CDR3 length: 14 residues. V lost 3 bases and J lost 1, with 10 bases in between. The CDR3 nucleotides are TGCAGCGTTGAGGAGGGGGGGAGCAATCAGCCCCAGCATTTT. Translated: CSVEEGGSNQPQHF.

This clone is a singleton in its sample. The chain links TRBV18 to TRBJ1-3, with 9 bases fitting TRBD1. Germline CDR1 KGHSH, CDR2 LQKENI. This CDR3 comprises 19 residues. Trimming cost V 0 bases and J 0 bases; bases outside gene matches: 9. CDR3 in DNA: TGTGCCAGCTCACCACCGGGACAGGGACCCGTTAGCTCTGGAAACACCATATATTTT. Its protein product is CASSPPGQGPVSSGNTIYF.

The chain links TRBV7-9 to TRBJ2-5; 11 bases line up with TRBD2. CDR3 size: 16 residues. V dropped 6 bases and J dropped 5; count of bases not matched to a gene: 11. CDR1 and CDR2 from the germline V gene are SEHNR and FQNEAQ (reference sequence). CDR3 nucleotide sequence: TGTGCCAGCAGTAAACTTACTAGCGGGAGCAGTGAGACCCAGTACTTC. It encodes CASSKLTSGSSETQYF.

This clone was found once. CDR3 nucleotides: TGCAGCGTGGGGACATCCTACGAGCAGTACTTC. It yields the protein CSVGTSYEQYF. This chain joins TRBV29-1 and TRBJ2-7, with TRBD1 as a possible D gene (6 bases). Germline loops: CDR1 SQVTM, CDR2 ANQGSEA. V was cut by 6 bases and J by 1 base, with 7 bases left in between. The CDR3 consists of 11 residues.

The genes are TRBV28 and TRBJ2-5; D might be TRBD2 (5 bases). This CDR3 comprises 11 residues. Germline lookup yields CDR1 MDHEN and CDR2 SYDVKM. V dropped 8 bases and J dropped 5 bases, with 9 bases sitting between them. For the CDR3, the DNA is TGTGCCAGCGGGAGAGGGGAGACCCAGTACTTC. This sequence encodes CASGRGETQYF.